The next 3 T cell receptor beta chains were all read from a single sample in a study of cytomegalovirus exposure and HLA in healthy donors. The PCR used 60 Vbeta and 13 Jbeta primers. This table comes from immunoSEQ multiplex PCR, and its TCRdb copy is limited to in-frame clones, with some not included. The sample includes approximately 160,000 clones, 80% seen only once; the top ten take 9% to 10%. The source material was PBMCs. The receptors shown here come from a young man in good health and CMV-seropositive.

V usage is TRBV7-2 and J usage is TRBJ2-7, with D possibly matching TRBD1 (5 bases). Between the trimmed V and J ends, which lost 0 bases and 2 bases, there was a span of 11 bases. Per the germline V gene, CDR1 is SGHTA and CDR2 is FQGNSA. The CDR3 contains 15 residues. The CDR3 here is CASSLAQGRPYEQYF. CDR3 DNA: TGTGCCAGCAGCTTAGCGCAGGGCAGACCCTACGAGCAGTACTTC.

In its sample, this clone was seen a few times. The V gene is TRBV2, the J gene TRBJ2-7; 9 nucleotides agree with TRBD1. The V gene's germline CDR1 is SNHLY and CDR2 FYNNEI. The CDR3 loop spans 13 amino acids. Germline trimming cut 8 bases from V and 5 bases from J; bases unmatched to any gene: 7. The CDR3 loop is CASHPDRGHEQYF. CDR3 DNA sequence: TGTGCCAGCCATCCGGACAGGGGACACGAGCAGTACTTC.

The chain carries TRBV6-1 and TRBJ1-1; D remains unclear. The germline V and J ends were trimmed by 10 bases and 5 bases, with 23 bases remaining between them. The V gene's germline CDR1 is MNHNS and CDR2 SASEGT. The CDR3 is 15 residues long. The CDR3 here is CANTPRVGGVTEAFF. CDR3 sequence (DNA): TGTGCCAACACACCTAGGGTTGGAGGAGTGACTGAAGCTTTCTTT.